This is a list of T cell receptor beta chains from one sample in a study of blood T cell repertoires in COVID-19. Sequencing was performed with immunoSEQ multiplex PCR; in TCRdb, only in-frame clones are kept and a portion is missing. The sample lists 190,000 or so clones; 90% were seen once. The sample comprised peripheral blood. The receptors stem from a man in his fifties or sixties with acute or convalescent COVID-19. CDR3s include the opening cysteine and the closing phenylalanine or tryptophan.

J: TRBJ2-1; V: TRBV28; CDR3: CASSLLYRVGNEQFF
J: TRBJ2-7; V: TRBV10-3; CDR3: CAISLAGAGAYEQYF
J: TRBJ1-2; V: TRBV3-1/TRBV3-2; CDR3: CASSPHYDTNYGYTF
J: TRBJ1-1; V: TRBV3-1/TRBV3-2; CDR3: CASSQGRQNTEAFF
J: TRBJ1-5; V: TRBV7-8; CDR3: CASSLPAVNQPQHF
J: TRBJ1-1; V: TRBV6-5; CDR3: CASSRGQGIYTEAFF
J: TRBJ2-1; V: TRBV19; CDR3: CASTSGTGAFYSYNEQFF
J: TRBJ2-2; V: TRBV11-2; CDR3: CASSLDRGTYNTGELFF
J: TRBJ2-2; V: TRBV4-2; CDR3: CASSQELGARELFF
J: TRBJ2-3; V: TRBV10-2; CDR3: CATAVPGLTDTQYF
J: TRBJ1-1; V: TRBV30; CDR3: CAWTRPRVNTEAFF
J: TRBJ2-2; V: TRBV28; CDR3: CASSVPGLARTGELFF
J: TRBJ2-7; V: TRBV4-2; CDR3: CASSAGTGTYEQYF